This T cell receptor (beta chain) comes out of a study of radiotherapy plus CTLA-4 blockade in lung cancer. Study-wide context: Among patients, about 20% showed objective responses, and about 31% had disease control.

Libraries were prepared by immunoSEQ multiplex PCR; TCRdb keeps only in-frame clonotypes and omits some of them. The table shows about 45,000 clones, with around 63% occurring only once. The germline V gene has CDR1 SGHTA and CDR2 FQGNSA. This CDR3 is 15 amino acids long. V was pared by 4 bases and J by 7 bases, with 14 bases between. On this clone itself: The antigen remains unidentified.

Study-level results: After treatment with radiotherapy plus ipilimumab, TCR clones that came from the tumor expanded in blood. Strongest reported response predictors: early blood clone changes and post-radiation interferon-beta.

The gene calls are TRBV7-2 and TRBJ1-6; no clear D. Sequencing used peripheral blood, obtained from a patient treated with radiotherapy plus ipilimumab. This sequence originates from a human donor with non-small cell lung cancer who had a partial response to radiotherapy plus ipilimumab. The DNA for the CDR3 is TGTGCCAGCAGCTACACTCCCGGGTCAAATTCACCCCTCCACTTT. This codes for CASSYTPGSNSPLHF.